These T cell receptor beta chains were read from a single sample in a study of OX40 agonist ivuxolimab in advanced cancers. Repertoires were generated with immunoSEQ multiplex PCR, while TCRdb's copy carries only in-frame clones and drops some. The table shows 60,000 to 80,000 clones, with about 85% occurring only once. The starting material was CD4+ or CD8+ T cells sorted from blood, obtained in a trial of the OX40 agonist ivuxolimab. Every receptor here comes from an adult with an advanced solid tumor such as melanoma, head and neck, liver or kidney cancer. Both conserved end residues are part of each CDR3. The order of the fields is J gene, clone size, D gene, V gene, CDR3 protein, CDR3 DNA. A D gene is named only where the DNA matches it firmly. Size tells how often a clone was seen (once, few, many) or the class of an expanded clone, and some rows leave it out.

>TRBJ2-1|NA|TRBD1|TRBV6-4
CASSPGQGSDEQFF
TGTGCCAGCAGTCCGGGACAGGGGAGCGATGAGCAGTTCTTC
>TRBJ1-5|NA|NA|TRBV9
CASSVDPDQPQHF
TGTGCCAGCAGCGTTGACCCCGATCAGCCCCAGCATTTT
>TRBJ1-4|NA|NA|TRBV27
CASSLSRHEKLFF
TGTGCCAGCAGTTTATCCAGGCATGAAAAACTGTTTTTT
>TRBJ1-2|NA|NA|TRBV4-1
CASSQLDVPYYGYTF
TGCGCCAGCAGCCAATTAGACGTTCCTTACTATGGCTACACCTTC
>TRBJ1-1|NA|TRBD1|TRBV18
CASSSDRATEAFF
TGTGCCAGCTCAAGTGACAGGGCCACTGAAGCTTTCTTT
>TRBJ1-2|NA|NA|TRBV30
CAWSVGPTASNYGYTF
TGTGCCTGGAGTGTAGGTCCTACAGCTTCTAACTATGGCTACACCTTC
>TRBJ1-3|NA|NA|TRBV7-2
CASSVGNTIYF
TGTGCCAGCAGCGTCGGAAACACCATATATTTT
>TRBJ2-4|NA|NA|TRBV30
CAWSPDRLAKNIQYF
TGTGCCTGGAGTCCGGACCGTCTAGCCAAAAACATTCAGTACTTC
>TRBJ2-3|NA|TRBD2|TRBV7-2
CASSLRLADTQYF
TGTGCCAGCAGCTTAAGACTAGCGGATACGCAGTATTTT
>TRBJ1-5|NA|TRBD1|TRBV28
CASRLGGPNQPQHF
TGTGCCAGCAGATTAGGGGGCCCCAATCAGCCCCAGCATTTT
>TRBJ2-2|NA|NA|TRBV29-1
CSVVLINTGELFF
TGCAGCGTTGTTCTGATAAACACCGGGGAGCTGTTTTTT
>TRBJ2-1|NA|NA|TRBV10-3
CAIGATGQAGDEQFF
TGTGCCATCGGGGCTACAGGTCAGGCGGGCGATGAGCAGTTCTTC
>TRBJ2-3|NA|NA|TRBV30
CAWERSGGTDTQYF
TGTGCCTGGGAGAGATCAGGGGGCACAGATACGCAGTATTTT
>TRBJ2-5|NA|NA|TRBV29-1
CSVERRTSLQETQYF
TGCAGCGTTGAAAGGCGGACGAGCCTCCAAGAGACCCAGTACTTC
>TRBJ2-1|NA|NA|TRBV7-8
CASSLSTDNEQFF
TGTGCCAGCAGCCTATCCACCGACAATGAGCAGTTCTTC
>TRBJ1-6|few|NA|TRBV19
CATGFGSYNSPLHF
TGTGCCACGGGGTTTGGCTCCTATAATTCACCCCTCCACTTT
>TRBJ2-5|NA|TRBD1|TRBV7-2
CASSLGQGGQQETQYF
TGTGCCAGCAGCTTAGGTCAAGGGGGACAGCAAGAGACCCAGTACTTC
>TRBJ2-1|once|NA|TRBV7-2
CASSLGRVEQFF
TGTGCCAGCAGCTTAGGGAGAGTCGAGCAGTTCTTC
>TRBJ2-3|NA|NA|TRBV15
CATGLGGSTDTQYF
TGTGCCACCGGTTTAGGGGGAAGCACAGATACGCAGTATTTT
>TRBJ1-2|NA|NA|TRBV6-5
CASRAGGAETSGYTF
TGTGCCAGCAGGGCGGGGGGCGCCGAGACCAGTGGCTACACCTTC
>TRBJ2-1|NA|NA|TRBV7-6
CASSLGAGDFEQFF
TGTGCCAGCAGCTTAGGCGCCGGGGACTTTGAACAGTTCTTC
>TRBJ2-1|NA|TRBD2|TRBV9
CASSDSTLLAGGPGEQFF
TGTGCCAGCAGCGACTCAACCTTACTAGCGGGAGGGCCTGGTGAGCAGTTCTTC
>TRBJ2-3|NA|TRBD1|TRBV28
CASSFRPGQGAADTQYF
TGTGCCAGCAGTTTCCGACCGGGACAGGGGGCGGCAGATACGCAGTATTTT
>TRBJ1-4|NA|NA|TRBV29-1
CSVEAPWVAVAGEKLFF
TGCAGCGTTGAAGCACCATGGGTTGCAGTTGCGGGTGAAAAACTGTTTTTT
>TRBJ2-5|NA|TRBD1|TRBV15
CATSRETGGPETQYF
TGTGCCACCAGCAGAGAGACAGGGGGACCAGAGACCCAGTACTTC
>TRBJ2-5|once|NA|TRBV21-1
CASRKPPTGQGHETQYF
TGTGCCAGCAGGAAGCCGCCTACGGGACAGGGCCACGAGACCCAGTACTTC
>TRBJ2-7|NA|NA|TRBV28
CASSPTGEQYF
TGTGCCAGCAGCCCCACCGGGGAGCAGTACTTC
>TRBJ2-3|NA|TRBD1|TRBV2
CASSGQGGGTDTQYF
TGTGCCAGCAGCGGACAGGGCGGGGGCACAGATACGCAGTATTTT
>TRBJ1-4|NA|NA|TRBV4-3
CASSQAGAGGSEKLFF
TGCGCCAGCAGCCAAGCAGGGGCGGGGGGAAGTGAAAAACTGTTTTTT
>TRBJ2-3|NA|NA|TRBV7-2
CASSLSRDTQYF
TGTGCCAGCAGCTTAAGCCGGGATACGCAGTATTTT
>TRBJ1-3|NA|TRBD1|TRBV5-6
CASSSWTGLYTIYF
TGTGCCAGCAGCTCCTGGACAGGGTTATACACCATATATTTT
>TRBJ1-2|NA|NA|TRBV19
CASSRAGVSSDYGYTF
TGTGCCAGTAGCCGGGCCGGAGTTTCGTCAGACTATGGCTACACCTTC
>TRBJ1-2|NA|NA|TRBV7-2
CASSLGARSNYGYTF
TGTGCCAGCAGCTTAGGGGCCCGGTCAAACTATGGCTACACCTTC
>TRBJ1-1|NA|NA|TRBV5-5
CASSHQGNTEAFF
TGTGCCAGCAGCCATCAAGGAAACACTGAAGCTTTCTTT
>TRBJ1-5|NA|NA|TRBV19
CASREAGHGNQPQHF
TGTGCCAGTAGGGAGGCCGGACATGGCAATCAGCCCCAGCATTTT
>TRBJ2-3|few|NA|TRBV7-3
CASSPRTGTQYF
TGTGCCAGCAGCCCCCGTACGGGTACGCAGTATTTT
>TRBJ2-3|NA|TRBD1|TRBV7-8
CASSGRDRSTDTQYF
TGTGCCAGCAGCGGTCGGGACAGGAGCACAGATACGCAGTATTTT
>TRBJ1-3|NA|NA|TRBV27
CASSLAAEGNTIYF
TGTGCCAGCAGTTTAGCGGCAGAGGGAAACACCATATATTTT
>TRBJ2-3|NA|TRBD2|TRBV5-1
CASSAGGTSGRRTQYF
TGCGCCAGCAGCGCGGGAGGGACTAGCGGGAGACGTACGCAGTATTTT
>TRBJ2-7|NA|NA|TRBV28
CASSLYPSYEQYF
TGTGCCAGCAGTTTATACCCGTCGTACGAGCAGTACTTC
>TRBJ2-5|NA|NA|TRBV6-4
CASSDQSRGFDVRCRRETQYF
TGTGCCAGCAGTGACCAGTCGAGGGGGTTTGACGTGAGGTGTCGGAGAGAGACCCAGTACTTC
>TRBJ2-3|NA|TRBD1|TRBV2
CASSEAAGGWDTQYF
TGTGCCAGCAGTGAAGCGGCAGGGGGCTGGGATACGCAGTATTTT
>TRBJ2-7|NA|NA|TRBV28
CASRFNYEQYF
TGTGCCAGCAGGTTTAACTACGAGCAGTACTTC
>TRBJ2-2|NA|NA|TRBV28
CASSLGHTSNTGELFF
TGTGCCAGCAGTCTCGGACATACCTCAAACACCGGGGAGCTGTTTTTT
>TRBJ2-1|NA|NA|TRBV11-3
CASSLMGSRATEQFF
TGTGCCAGCAGCTTAATGGGCTCAAGGGCCACTGAGCAGTTCTTC
>TRBJ1-6|NA|TRBD1|TRBV5-6
CASSLLRDRVSPLHF
TGTGCCAGCAGCCTACTCCGGGACAGGGTTTCACCCCTCCACTTT
>TRBJ1-2|NA|NA|TRBV6-6
CASSLGPFYGYTF
TGTGCCAGCAGCCTGGGGCCGTTCTATGGCTACACCTTC
>TRBJ2-7|few|NA|TRBV11-2
CASSRLMMEQYF
TGTGCCAGCAGCCGCTTGATGATGGAGCAGTACTTC
>TRBJ1-2|once|NA|TRBV21-1
CASSKAAGGRNYGYTF
TGTGCCAGCAGCAAAGCCGCGGGGGGGCGAAACTATGGCTACACCTTC
>TRBJ1-2|NA|NA|TRBV4-2
CASSQALSNYGYTF
TGTGCCAGCAGCCAAGCACTGTCAAACTATGGCTACACCTTC
>TRBJ1-2|NA|NA|TRBV4-1
CASSTGTLFYGYTF
TGCGCCAGCAGCACCGGGACCCTATTCTATGGCTACACCTTC
>TRBJ2-5|NA|NA|TRBV2
CASSELGRLRGAQYF
TGTGCCAGCAGTGAACTGGGTCGCCTCCGTGGGGCCCAGTACTTC
>TRBJ1-2|once|NA|TRBV5-5
CASSPAGGLGYTF
TGTGCCAGCAGCCCTGCTGGGGGCCTGGGCTACACCTTC
>TRBJ1-2|NA|TRBD1|TRBV4-3
CASSQPGQGESGYTF
TGCGCCAGCAGCCAACCTGGACAGGGCGAGTCTGGCTACACCTTC
>TRBJ1-1|once|TRBD1|TRBV29-1
CSLGQGAEAFF
TGCAGCCTAGGACAGGGGGCTGAAGCTTTCTTT